One and the same sample provided the 24 T cell receptor beta chains below, sequenced in a study of T-cell memory formation after mild COVID-19 (dated by TCRdb to the early 2020s). The method behind the library was 5' RACE. TCRdb records Illumina NovaSeq 6000 as the sequencer. TCRdb reprocessing: public reads trimmed at Q25 with fastp, clones called with MiXCR, in-frame beta chains kept. Rows merge per CDR3 protein into single entries with the most common DNA and genes. The sample table shows 40,000 to 60,000 distinct CDR3 sequences, and about 28% are seen once. Together, the top ten hold about 41% of the sample. Sequences were obtained from PBMCs or a T cell subset sorted from them (not recorded which). These receptors originate from a man in his late teens or twenties who had mild COVID-19 (a few samples of this study predate the infection). The sample titles of this study are shuffled in the database, so cell type and time point are left out; the donor was told from shared clones.

The V call is TRBV12-3 or TRBV12-4, the J call TRBJ2-7; a weak D match, TRBD1 (5 bases). The CDR3 is made up of 13 amino acids. Trimming left V 7 bases short and J 2 bases short, with 12 bases between. This CDR3 is CASTSTETYEQYF. The CDR3 DNA follows: TGTGCCAGCACCTCGACAGAAACCTACGAGCAGTACTTC.

The chain employs TRBV4-1 and TRBJ2-7, with no clear D. Trimming left V 0 bases short and J 0 bases short, with 6 bases between. In germline, CDR1 is MGHRA, CDR2 YSYEKL. This CDR3 region has 14 residues. The CDR3 coding sequence is TGCGCCAGCAGCCAAGACACCTACTCCTACGAGCAGTACGTC. Translation: CASSQDTYSYEQYV.

The chain carries TRBV29-1 and TRBJ2-5, with D hard to call. The CDR3 covers 10 residues. Trimming took 7 bases from V and 5 from J, leaving 8 bases between them. The germline V gene has CDR1 SQVTM and CDR2 ANQGSEA. The CDR3 region is CSALAETQYF. CDR3 nucleotides: TGCAGCGCCCTCGCGGAGACCCAGTACTTC.

This clonotype was detected only a few times. V and J are TRBV11-2 and TRBJ2-7; D is ambiguous. Trimming took 1 base from V and 3 from J, leaving 4 bases between them. The CDR3 is 12 residues long. The germline CDR1 and CDR2 sequences are SGHAT and FQNNGV. This CDR3 is CASSLGVYEQYF. In DNA form, the CDR3 reads TGTGCCAGCAGCTTAGGGGTCTACGAGCAGTACTTC.

The chain links TRBV2 to TRBJ2-3; 13 bases are a match to TRBD2. With 5 bases clipped from V and 2 bases from J, the junction kept 4 bases outside the gene matches. CDR3 size: 16 residues. Per the germline V gene, CDR1 is SNHLY and CDR2 is FYNNEI. CDR3 bases: TGTGCCAGCAGTTTGGGACTAGCGGGGTACACAGATACGCAGTATTTT. The encoded protein is CASSLGLAGYTDTQYF.

Points on this clonotype: Germline is not matched at one junction end, which may reflect a read error. The rearrangement joins TRBV7-7 to TRBJ2-4, with a possible D match to TRBD1 (7 bases). The germline V gene encodes CDR1 SSHAT and CDR2 FNYEAQ (reference sequence). The CDR3 is 15 residues long. The CDR3 DNA is TGTGCTAGCAGCGGACTACACAGGGGCAAGAACATTCAGTACTTC. This codes for CASSGLHRGKNIQYF.

The V call is TRBV12-5, the J call TRBJ1-5; TRBD1 matches 7 bases. V trimming: 5 bases; J trimming: 5 bases; junction bases outside the gene matches: 9. CDR1 LGHNT and CDR2 FRNRAP come from the germline V gene. CDR3 length equals 15 residues. CDR3 sequence (DNA): TGTGCTAGTGGTCTGGGACAGAAAAACGATCAGCCCCAGCATTTT. This encodes CASGLGQKNDQPQHF.

The sample holds a few counts of this clonotype. The genes are TRBV30 and TRBJ2-5; the D gene is possibly TRBD2 (5 bases). Trimming stripped 7 bases from V and 4 bases from J, with 16 bases between. Per the germline V gene, CDR1 is GTSNPN and CDR2 is SVGIG (reference sequence). This CDR3 region has 13 residues. The CDR3 DNA reads TGTGCCTCAAACGGGGAAAGACGAGAGACCCAGTACTTC. Residues: CASNGERRETQYF.

The rearrangement links TRBV4-1 to TRBJ1-2; D unclear. V lost 1 base to trimming and J lost 1 base, with 13 bases between them. Germline lookup yields CDR1 MGHRA and CDR2 YSYEKL. The CDR3 spans 16 residues. The CDR3 region has the DNA TGCGCCAGCAGCCAAGCATTGCCAGACAATAACTATGGCTACACCTTC. It yields the protein CASSQALPDNNYGYTF.

This chain joins TRBV12-3 or TRBV12-4 and TRBJ1-5, with 7 bases that match TRBD1. Trimming took 5 bases from V and 12 from J; bases not matched to a gene: 10. CDR3 length equals 13 residues. CDR3 DNA sequence: TGTGCCAGCAGTCCCCCGGACAGGTCTTGCCAGCATTTT. Translated: CASSPPDRSCQHF.

The rearrangement joins TRBV5-1 to TRBJ1-1; D is unresolved. V lost 0 bases and J lost 0, with 9 bases in between. The CDR3 covers 15 residues. CDR1 is SGHRS and CDR2 is YFSETQ in the germline V gene. The CDR3 spells CASSLVSSLNTEAFF. Here the CDR3 DNA reads TGCGCCAGCAGCTTGGTGAGCAGCCTGAACACTGAAGCTTTCTTT.

The rearrangement uses TRBV3-1 and TRBJ1-1; TRBD1 might be the D (5 bases). CDR3 size: 13 residues. Trimming removed 8 bases at V and 3 bases at J, with 13 bases between. The V gene's germline CDR1 is LGHDT and CDR2 YNNKEL (reference sequence). The CDR3 sequence is CASRPRGDTEAFF. The DNA for the CDR3 is TGTGCCAGCCGCCCAAGAGGGGACACTGAAGCTTTCTTT.

This chain uses TRBV4-1 with TRBJ2-1, with D perhaps TRBD2 (5 bases). The length of the CDR3 is 16 residues. Per germline, CDR1 MGHRA and CDR2 YSYEKL. V was trimmed by 0 bases and J by 0 bases, leaving 9 bases between them. CDR3 nucleotide sequence: TGCGCCAGCAGCCAAGAGTGGAGGAGCTCCTACAATGAGCAGTTCTTC. Translation gives CASSQEWRSSYNEQFF.

A single count supports this clonotype. The rearrangement joins TRBV20-1 to TRBJ2-3; 8 bases fit TRBD2. The CDR3 is 15 amino acids. V lost 3 bases and J lost 4; bases outside the gene matches: 9. CDR1 is DFQATT and CDR2 is SNEGSKA in the germline V gene (reference sequence). CDR3 coding DNA: TGCAGTGCTAGCTTGCGGGGGGTGTATTCAGATACGCAGTATTTT. It codes for CSASLRGVYSDTQYF.

At least ten counts were recorded for this clonotype. The chain combines TRBV4-3 with TRBJ2-3, with D possibly matching TRBD2 (6 bases). V was trimmed by 0 bases and J by 6 bases, leaving 19 bases between them. Germline values: CDR1 LGHNA, CDR2 YSLEER. There are 17 residues in the CDR3. For the CDR3, the DNA is TGCGCCAGCAGCCAAGATGTGTTTGGAGGGGTGACGGATACGCAGTATTTT. As protein: CASSQDVFGGVTDTQYF.

This chain joins TRBV12-3 or TRBV12-4 and TRBJ2-5, with TRBD1 identical over 9 bases. The J segment lost 5 bases and the V segment lost 3 bases, leaving 7 bases of the junction unmatched. The CDR3 is 15 residues long. The DNA of the CDR3 is TGTGCCAGCAGTTTTAGTGTAGGGACAGGGGAGACCCAGTACTTC. This sequence encodes CASSFSVGTGETQYF.

The chain combines TRBV4-2 with TRBJ1-2; the match to TRBD1 covers 7 bases. CDR1 LGHNA and CDR2 YNFKEQ come from the germline V gene. Trimming cost V 0 bases and J 3 bases; bases outside gene matches: 7. The length of the CDR3 is 16 residues. The CDR3 sequence: CASSQEGTVVYYGYTF. DNA for the CDR3: TGTGCCAGCAGCCAAGAGGGGACAGTCGTTTACTATGGCTACACCTTC.

The chain has TRBV15 and TRBJ1-2; D is perhaps TRBD1 (5 bases). Germline V gene lookup returns CDR1 LNHNV and CDR2 YYDKDF (reference sequence). V was shortened by 0 bases and J by 7 bases, with 15 bases between the two germline ends. The CDR3 extends over 15 amino acids. In nucleotides, the CDR3 is TGTGCCACCAGCAGAGATAATAGACGTGGGGGTGGCTACACCTTC. Residues: CATSRDNRRGGGYTF.

This clonotype was seen many times. The chain carries TRBV12-3 or TRBV12-4 and TRBJ2-7; no clear D. The CDR3 loop spans 12 amino acids. The V end was cut by 5 bases, the J end by 2 bases, with 7 bases between. The CDR3 DNA is TGTGCCAGCAGTCCCGGGCCCTACGAGCAGTACTTC. Protein sequence: CASSPGPYEQYF.

V and J are TRBV6-5 and TRBJ2-1; D possibly corresponds to TRBD2 (5 bases). The length of the CDR3 is 15 residues. Trimming took 8 bases from V and 1 from J, leaving 15 bases between them. Germline CDR1 MNHEY, CDR2 SVGAGI. The chain's CDR3 is CASGPGRGSYNEQFF. CDR3 in DNA: TGTGCCAGCGGACCCGGTCGGGGATCCTACAATGAGCAGTTCTTC.

This clonotype has only a few counts. CDR3 sequence (DNA): TGTGCCAGCTCACTCGGAGAGAACACTGAAGCTTTCTTT. Protein: CASSLGENTEAFF. V gene TRBV18 combines with J gene TRBJ1-1; D is ambiguous. V gave up 4 bases and J gave up 1 base, with 7 bases separating them. This CDR3 spans 13 amino acids. CDR1 and CDR2 (germline): KGHSH, LQKENI.

The rearrangement links TRBV20-1 to TRBJ2-7; TRBD1 matches 8 bases. Germline-derived CDR1 and CDR2 are DFQATT and SNEGSKA (reference sequence). Unmatched junction bases numbered 9, after V lost 6 bases and J lost 2 bases. The CDR3 has 14 residues. Here the CDR3 DNA reads TGCAGTGCCCATGGACAGGGAAGGGCCTACGAGCAGTACGTC. This translates into CSAHGQGRAYEQYV.

This chain links TRBV19 with TRBJ2-6; 7 nucleotides agree with TRBD2. This CDR3 comprises 15 residues. V lost 6 bases and J lost 4; bases outside the gene matches: 6. Per germline, CDR1 LNHDA and CDR2 SQIVND (reference sequence). In DNA form, the CDR3 reads TGTGCCAGTAGCTGGGGAGGGGCCGGGGCCAACGTCCTGACTTTC. This translates into CASSWGGAGANVLTF.

The V and J genes are TRBV5-5 and TRBJ1-1; TRBD1 matches 8 bases. Germline CDR1 SGHKS, CDR2 YYEKEE (reference sequence). V lost 3 bases and J lost 1; bases outside the gene matches: 11. The CDR3 runs to 17 residues. The CDR3 is CASSWTGNPFGNTEAFF. In DNA, the CDR3 is TGTGCCAGCAGCTGGACAGGGAACCCCTTCGGGAACACTGAAGCTTTCTTT. The entire variable domain, with the rest obtained from reference TRBV5-5 and TRBJ1-1, is as follows: DAGVTQSPTHLIKTRGQQVTLRCSPISGHKSVSWYQQVLGQGPQFIFQYYEKEERGRGNFPDRFSARQFPNYSSELNVNALLLGDSALYLCASSWTGNPFGNTEAFFGQGTRLTVV.